The rows below give T cell receptor beta chains drawn from one sample of a study of cytomegalovirus exposure and HLA in healthy donors. The table came from immunoSEQ multiplex PCR; TCRdb's copy has only in-frame clones and leaves some out. The sample lists about 190,000 clones, more than 75% seen once, with 1.3% in the top ten. The specimen sequenced was PBMCs. These receptors were collected from a man aged 25 to 40 in good health and CMV-seronegative. Each CDR3 is given with its conserved first and last residue. The order of the fields is V gene, D gene, J gene, clone size, CDR3 DNA, CDR3 protein. The D gene is left open where the match is weak. Clone size appears in some rows only: once, few, many, or a class for an expanded clone.

TRBV11-2	TRBD1	TRBJ1-3	-	TGTGCCAGCAGCTCACAACTCGACAGGGGGCGGGGAAACACCATATATTTT	CASSSQLDRGRGNTIYF
TRBV4-1	-	TRBJ2-1	-	TGCGCCAGCAGCCAAGCCTCTCCGGGACTTAACAATGAGCAGTTCTTC	CASSQASPGLNNEQFF
TRBV11-2	TRBD2	TRBJ2-1	-	TGTGCCAGCAGCAGCAGGAGGAGCGGGGCTGGAGAAGAGCAGTTCTTC	CASSSRRSGAGEEQFF
TRBV18	TRBD2	TRBJ2-5	-	TGTGCCAGCTCACCACCCGCTAGCGGGGGAACGGAGACCCAGTACTTC	CASSPPASGGTETQYF
TRBV27	TRBD1	TRBJ1-6	-	TGTGCCAGCAGTGCGGGACAGCGAGTTTCCTATAATTCACCCCTCCACTTT	CASSAGQRVSYNSPLHF
TRBV15	-	TRBJ2-1	-	TGTGCCACCAGCATACTCGACAGTACCGACAATGAGCAGTTCTTC	CATSILDSTDNEQFF
TRBV7-2	TRBD1	TRBJ2-1	once	TGTGCCAGCAGCTTAGCGTTGGACAGGAGTTACAATGAGCAGTTCTTC	CASSLALDRSYNEQFF
TRBV2	TRBD2	TRBJ2-7	-	TGTGCCAGCAGTGGGACTAGCGGGATTCTTTCCTATTACGAGCAGTACTTC	CASSGTSGILSYYEQYF
TRBV7-2	TRBD2	TRBJ2-3	-	TGTGCCAGCAGCTTGCCCGGAAGCGGGGGGACCGCTACGCAGTATTTT	CASSLPGSGGTATQYF
TRBV2	TRBD1	TRBJ1-6	-	TGTGCCAGCAGTGGACAGGGTACAAATAATTCACCCCTCCACTTT	CASSGQGTNNSPLHF
TRBV6-5	TRBD1	TRBJ1-2	-	TGTGCCAGCAGTGGAGGGACAGGGAGGGACTATGGCTACACCTTC	CASSGGTGRDYGYTF
TRBV19	TRBD1	TRBJ2-1	-	TGTGCCAGTACCCCCTCCGGGACAGGCTACAATGAGCAGTTCTTC	CASTPSGTGYNEQFF
TRBV5-1	-	TRBJ2-3	-	TGCGCCAGCAGCCCGCAAGCGGGTCTTAGCACAGATACGCAGTATTTT	CASSPQAGLSTDTQYF
TRBV2	TRBD1	TRBJ2-7	-	TGTGCCAGCAGGGGGACAGTTGCTCTCTACGAGCAGTACTTC	CASRGTVALYEQYF
TRBV19	-	TRBJ1-5	-	TGTGCCAGCTGTCCGGACAGAGGCCAGCCCCAGCATTTT	CASCPDRGQPQHF
TRBV7-9	TRBD1	TRBJ2-1	-	TGTGCCAGCACCGGGACAGCCGTCAATGAGCAGTTCTTC	CASTGTAVNEQFF
TRBV9	-	TRBJ2-4	-	TGTGCCAGCAGCAATGGACTCTCCTTCAAAAACATTCAGTACTTC	CASSNGLSFKNIQYF
TRBV6-5	TRBD1	TRBJ1-5	-	TGTGCCAGCAGCCCTGGACAGGGGAGTAATCAGCCCCAGCATTTT	CASSPGQGSNQPQHF
TRBV4-1	-	TRBJ1-3	-	TGCGCCAGCAGCCTTTCGACAGCGAGCTCTGGAAACACCATATATTTT	CASSLSTASSGNTIYF
TRBV7-6	TRBD2	TRBJ2-3	-	TGTGCCAGCAGCCCCCGACTAGCGGGAGGGGGTAGAGATACGCAGTATTTT	CASSPRLAGGGRDTQYF
TRBV4-3	TRBD1	TRBJ2-2	-	TGCGCCAGCAGCCCCGGACAGGATGGGACCGGGGAGCTGTTTTTT	CASSPGQDGTGELFF
TRBV5-1	TRBD1	TRBJ1-2	-	TGCGCCAGCAGCTCCGGGACAGCGCGACGTTGGGACTATGGCTACACCTTC	CASSSGTARRWDYGYTF
TRBV6-4	-	TRBJ2-2	-	TGTGCCAGCAGTGCAGGGGATGGGAACACCGGGGAGCTGTTTTTT	CASSAGDGNTGELFF
TRBV6-5	-	TRBJ2-5	-	TGTGCCAGCAGTAGGGGGGGGCAGCAAGAGACCCAGTACTTC	CASSRGGQQETQYF
TRBV5-1	-	TRBJ2-4	-	TGCGCCAGCAGCTTGGAACTGGGGGGAGCCAAAAACAGTCAGTACTTC	CASSLELGGAKNSQYF
TRBV4-2	TRBD1	TRBJ1-5	-	TGTGCCAGCAGCCAAGATCACAGGGGACAAGTGCCCCAGCATTTT	CASSQDHRGQVPQHF
TRBV5-4	TRBD1	TRBJ1-2	-	TGTGCCAGCAGCTTGGTTGGCGAGGGGGCTGGCTACACCTTC	CASSLVGEGAGYTF
TRBV7-9	-	TRBJ2-6	-	TGTGCCAGCAGCTCCTTACAGGGGGCCAACGTCCTGACTTTC	CASSSLQGANVLTF
TRBV6-5	-	TRBJ1-1	-	TGTGCCAGCAGTTACTCGATTAGACAAAGCACTGAAGCTTTCTTT	CASSYSIRQSTEAFF
TRBV30	-	TRBJ2-1	once	TGTGCCTGGAGTGTAACCGGTAGCTCCTACAATGAGCAGTTCTTC	CAWSVTGSSYNEQFF
TRBV6-5	-	TRBJ2-7	-	TGTGCCAGCAGTTACTCGCAACGGCGGACCTACGAGCAGTACTTC	CASSYSQRRTYEQYF
TRBV7-8	-	TRBJ1-1	few	TGTGCCAGCAGCCTAAGGCGGGGGGCGTCGACTGAAGCTTTCTTT	CASSLRRGASTEAFF
TRBV30	TRBD1	TRBJ1-6	-	TGTGCCTGGAGTCTGGGACAGGAAGGTTCACCCCTCCACTTT	CAWSLGQEGSPLHF
TRBV7-9	TRBD2	TRBJ2-3	-	TGTTCCAGCAGGACACTAGCGGGAGATACAGATACGCAGTATTTT	CSSRTLAGDTDTQYF
TRBV15	-	TRBJ2-1	-	TGTGCCACCAGCAGAGATATAGGACAGCTCCCGTACAATGAGCAGTTCTTC	CATSRDIGQLPYNEQFF
TRBV5-1	TRBD1	TRBJ2-5	-	TGCGCCAGCAGCTTGGCCCGACAGGGGCAAGAGACCCAGTACTTC	CASSLARQGQETQYF